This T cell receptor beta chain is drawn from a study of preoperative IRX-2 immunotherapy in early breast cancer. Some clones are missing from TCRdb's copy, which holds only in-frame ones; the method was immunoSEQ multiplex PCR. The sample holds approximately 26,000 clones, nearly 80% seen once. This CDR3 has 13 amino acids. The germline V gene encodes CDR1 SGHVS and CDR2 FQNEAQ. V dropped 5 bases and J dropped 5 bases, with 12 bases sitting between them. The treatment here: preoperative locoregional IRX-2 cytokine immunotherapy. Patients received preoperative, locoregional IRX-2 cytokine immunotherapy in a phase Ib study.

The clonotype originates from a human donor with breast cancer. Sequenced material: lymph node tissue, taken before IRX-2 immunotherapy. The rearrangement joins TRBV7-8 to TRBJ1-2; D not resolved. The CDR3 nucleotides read TGTGCCAGCAGCCACCTAATAGGGTATGGCTACACCTTC. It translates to CASSHLIGYGYTF.